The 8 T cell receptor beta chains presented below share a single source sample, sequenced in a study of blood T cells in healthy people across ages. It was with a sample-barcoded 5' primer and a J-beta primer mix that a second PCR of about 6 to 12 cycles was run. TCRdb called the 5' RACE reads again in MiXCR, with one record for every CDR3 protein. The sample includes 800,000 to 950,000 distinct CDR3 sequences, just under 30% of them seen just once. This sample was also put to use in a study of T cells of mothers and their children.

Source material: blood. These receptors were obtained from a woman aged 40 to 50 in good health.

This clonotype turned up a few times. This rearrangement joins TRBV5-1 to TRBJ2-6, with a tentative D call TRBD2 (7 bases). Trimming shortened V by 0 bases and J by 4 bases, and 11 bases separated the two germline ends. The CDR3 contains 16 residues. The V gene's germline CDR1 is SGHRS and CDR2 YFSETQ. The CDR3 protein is CASSLEGGRGANVLTF. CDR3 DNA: TGCGCCAGCAGCTTGGAGGGGGGGAGAGGGGCCAACGTCCTGACTTTC.

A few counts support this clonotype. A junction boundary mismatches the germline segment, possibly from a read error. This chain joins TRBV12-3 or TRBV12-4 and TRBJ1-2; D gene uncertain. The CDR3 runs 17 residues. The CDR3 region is CASSFSPFDFLNYGHTF. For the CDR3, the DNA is TGTGCCAGCAGTTTCTCCCCTTTCGACTTTTTGAACTATGGCCACACCTTC.

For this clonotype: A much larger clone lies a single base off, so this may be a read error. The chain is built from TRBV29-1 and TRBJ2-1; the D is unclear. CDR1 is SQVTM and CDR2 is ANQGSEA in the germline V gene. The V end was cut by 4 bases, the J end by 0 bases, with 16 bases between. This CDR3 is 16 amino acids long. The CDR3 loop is CSVGPLRASSYNEQFF. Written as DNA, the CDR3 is TGCAGCGTTGGGCCCCTTAGGGCAAGCTCCTACAATGAGCAGTTCTTC.

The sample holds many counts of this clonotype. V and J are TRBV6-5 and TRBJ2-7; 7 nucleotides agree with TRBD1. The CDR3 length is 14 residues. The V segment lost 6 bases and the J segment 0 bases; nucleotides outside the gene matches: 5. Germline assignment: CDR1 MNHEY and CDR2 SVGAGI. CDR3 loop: CASSRGQVSYEQYF. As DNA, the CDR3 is TGTGCCAGCAGCCGTGGACAGGTCTCCTACGAGCAGTACTTC.

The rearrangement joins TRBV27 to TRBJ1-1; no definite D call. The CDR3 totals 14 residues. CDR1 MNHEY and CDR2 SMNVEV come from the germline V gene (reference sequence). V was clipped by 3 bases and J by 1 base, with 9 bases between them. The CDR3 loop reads CASSFSTRNTEAFF. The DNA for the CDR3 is TGTGCCAGCAGTTTTTCTACACGGAACACTGAAGCTTTCTTT.

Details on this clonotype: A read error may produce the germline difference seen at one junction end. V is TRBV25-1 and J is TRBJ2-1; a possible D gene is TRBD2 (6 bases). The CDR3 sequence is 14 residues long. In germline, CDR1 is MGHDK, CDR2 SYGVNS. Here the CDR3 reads CACSKAGSGDEQFF. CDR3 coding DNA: TGTGCCTGCAGTAAGGCGGGTTCGGGGGATGAGCAGTTCTTC.

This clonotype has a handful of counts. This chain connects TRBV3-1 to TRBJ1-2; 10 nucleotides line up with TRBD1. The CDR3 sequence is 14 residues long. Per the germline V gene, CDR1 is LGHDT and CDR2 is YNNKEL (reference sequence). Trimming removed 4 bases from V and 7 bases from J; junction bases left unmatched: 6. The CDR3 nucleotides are TGTGCCAGCAGCCCCGGGACAGGGGAACCTGGCTACACCTTC. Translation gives CASSPGTGEPGYTF. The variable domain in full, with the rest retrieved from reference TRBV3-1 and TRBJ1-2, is DTAVSQTPKYLVTQMGNDKSIKCEQNLGHDTMYWYKQDSKKFLKIMFSYNNKELIINETVPNRFSPKSPDKAHLNLHINSLELGDSAVYFCASSPGTGEPGYTFGSGTRLTVV.

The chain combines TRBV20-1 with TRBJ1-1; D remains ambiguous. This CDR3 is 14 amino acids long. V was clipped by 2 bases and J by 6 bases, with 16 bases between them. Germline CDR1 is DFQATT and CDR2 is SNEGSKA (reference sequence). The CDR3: CSARKAGPYSEAFF. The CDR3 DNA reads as TGCAGTGCTAGAAAGGCAGGACCATACTCTGAAGCTTTCTTT.